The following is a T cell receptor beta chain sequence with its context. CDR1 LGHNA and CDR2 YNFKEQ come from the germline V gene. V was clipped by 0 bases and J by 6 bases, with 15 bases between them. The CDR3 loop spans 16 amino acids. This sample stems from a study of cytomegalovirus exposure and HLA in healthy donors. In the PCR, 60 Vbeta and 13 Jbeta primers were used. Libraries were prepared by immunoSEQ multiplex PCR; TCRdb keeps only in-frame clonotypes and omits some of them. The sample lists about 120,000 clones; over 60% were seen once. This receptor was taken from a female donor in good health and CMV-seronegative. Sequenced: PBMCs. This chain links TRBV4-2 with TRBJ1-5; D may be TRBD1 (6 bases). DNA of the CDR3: TGTGCCAGCAGCCAAGAAACCGACAGGAATGGTCAGCCCCAGCATTTT. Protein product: CASSQETDRNGQPQHF.